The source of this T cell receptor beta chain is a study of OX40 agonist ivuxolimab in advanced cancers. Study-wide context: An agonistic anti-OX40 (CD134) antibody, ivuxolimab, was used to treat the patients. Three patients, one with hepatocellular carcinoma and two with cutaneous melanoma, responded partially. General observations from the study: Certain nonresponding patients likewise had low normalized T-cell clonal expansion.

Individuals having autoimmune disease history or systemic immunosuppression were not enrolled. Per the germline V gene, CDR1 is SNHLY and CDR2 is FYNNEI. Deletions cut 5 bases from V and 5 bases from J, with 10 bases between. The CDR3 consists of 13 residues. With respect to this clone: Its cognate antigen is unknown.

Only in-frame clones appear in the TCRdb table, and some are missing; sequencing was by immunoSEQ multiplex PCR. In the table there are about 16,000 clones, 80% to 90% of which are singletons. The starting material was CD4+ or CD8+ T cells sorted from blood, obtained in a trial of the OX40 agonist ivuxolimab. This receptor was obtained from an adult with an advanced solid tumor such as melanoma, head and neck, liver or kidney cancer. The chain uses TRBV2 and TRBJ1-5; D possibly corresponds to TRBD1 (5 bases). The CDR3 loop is CASSIGDDQPQHF. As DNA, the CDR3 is TGTGCCAGCAGTATAGGGGATGATCAGCCCCAGCATTTT.